A single sample gave rise to the 10 T cell receptor beta chains below, sequenced in a study of cytomegalovirus exposure and HLA in healthy donors. The PCR ran on 60 Vbeta and 13 Jbeta primers. Here immunoSEQ multiplex PCR was the method, and the copy in TCRdb shows in-frame clones only, minus some. The sample includes about 190,000 clones, roughly 80% seen only once; the top ten take roughly 1.5%. Material for sequencing was PBMCs. These TCRs come from a woman younger than 35 in good health and CMV-seronegative.

V gene TRBV5-4 combines with J gene TRBJ1-1; TRBD1 matches at 9 bases. Germline V gives CDR1 SGHNT, CDR2 YYREEE (reference sequence). This CDR3 has 15 amino acids. With V trimmed by 4 bases and J by 7 bases, 11 bases remained unmatched. CDR3 in amino acids: CASSRPGQGTDEAFF. The DNA of the CDR3 is TGTGCCAGCAGCAGACCGGGACAGGGTACGGATGAAGCTTTCTTT. Full variable domain (rest looked up from reference TRBV5-4 and TRBJ1-1): ETGVTQSPTHLIKTRGQQVTLRCSSQSGHNTVSWYQQALGQGPQFIFQYYREEENGRGNFPPRFSGLQFPNYSSELNVNALELDDSALYLCASSRPGQGTDEAFFGQGTRLTVV.

The gene calls are TRBV27 and TRBJ1-1; 9 bases map to TRBD1. Germline V gene sequence: CDR1 MNHEY, CDR2 SMNVEV (reference sequence). V gave up 2 bases and J gave up 2 bases; unmatched junction bases: 9. The CDR3 loop spans 17 amino acids. The CDR3 DNA is TGTGCCAGCAGTTTAGGGTCCGGGACAGGGATTAACACTGAAGCTTTCTTT. Its protein product is CASSLGSGTGINTEAFF.

CDR3 in DNA: TGTGCCAGTACTCTGGGGTCAGGGGGCTTACTGGATACGCAGTATTTT. Encoded protein: CASTLGSGGLLDTQYF. The rearrangement links TRBV19 to TRBJ2-3; 8 positions match TRBD1. CDR3 size: 16 residues. Germline trimming cut 7 bases from V and 6 bases from J; bases unmatched to any gene: 15. Germline CDR1 and CDR2: LNHDA and SQIVND (reference sequence).

V gene TRBV7-3 combines with J gene TRBJ2-5; D possibly corresponds to TRBD1 (6 bases). Per germline, CDR1 SGHTA and CDR2 FQGTGA. The CDR3 has 17 amino acids. The V gene lost 6 bases and the J gene lost 2 bases, with 22 bases spanning the gap. The CDR3 DNA follows: TGTGCCAGCAGTTATCACGTACAGGGAGTGGGGCAAGAGACCCAGTACTTC. It is translated as CASSYHVQGVGQETQYF.

The chain employs TRBV18 and TRBJ2-7, with D possibly being TRBD1 (5 bases). V gave up 6 bases and J gave up 3 bases, with 18 bases separating them. This CDR3 has 15 amino acids. CDR1 and CDR2 (germline): KGHSH, LQKENI. The CDR3 loop is CASSTQGSSVYEQYF. The CDR3 region has the DNA TGTGCCAGCTCTACCCAGGGCAGCTCCGTCTACGAGCAGTACTTC.

Comments on this clone: Germline and junction disagree at one end, which may indicate a read error. J is TRBJ2-4 and V is TRBV4-1; 8 nucleotides line up with TRBD2. CDR1 and CDR2 from the germline V gene are MGHRA and YSYEKL. The CDR3 is made up of 13 amino acids. The CDR3 here is CASSQSPVAGMNF. CDR3 DNA sequence: TGCGCCAGCAGCCAAAGCCCAGTAGCGGGGATGAACTTC.

The chain employs TRBV7-9 and TRBJ2-2, with TRBD1 as a possible D gene (8 bases). V dropped 5 bases and J dropped 6 bases, with 13 bases sitting between them. The CDR3 has 14 amino acids. CDR1 is SEHNR and CDR2 is FQNEAQ in the germline V gene (reference sequence). This chain's CDR3 is CASSVTGGAGELFF. The CDR3 DNA reads as TGTGCCAGCAGCGTTACAGGGGGGGCCGGGGAGCTGTTTTTT.

The rearrangement joins TRBV4-3 to TRBJ2-3; 9 positions agree with TRBD2. Per the germline V gene, CDR1 is LGHNA and CDR2 is YSLEER. The CDR3 consists of 17 residues. V shed 0 bases and J 2 bases; nucleotides not matched to a gene: 6. Here the CDR3 reads CASSQELREGLTDTQYF. The CDR3 DNA sequence: TGCGCCAGCAGCCAAGAGCTGCGGGAGGGCCTCACAGATACGCAGTATTTT.

The rearrangement joins TRBV5-1 to TRBJ2-3, with TRBD1 as a possible D gene (6 bases). The CDR3 is made up of 13 amino acids. V was pared by 4 bases and J by 3 bases, with 9 bases between. Germline V gene sequence: CDR1 SGHRS, CDR2 YFSETQ. CDR3 in DNA: TGCGCCAGCAGCCCCGGGACAACAGATACGCAGTATTTT. As protein: CASSPGTTDTQYF.

The chain links TRBV18 to TRBJ1-1; D gene ambiguous. This CDR3 spans 12 amino acids. Germline assignment: CDR1 KGHSH and CDR2 LQKENI. V was pared by 8 bases and J by 4 bases, with 11 bases between. The CDR3 protein is CASLTLSTEAFF. The CDR3 DNA is TGTGCCAGCCTAACGCTGAGCACTGAAGCTTTCTTT. The full variable domain, rest sourced from reference TRBV18 and TRBJ1-1, is NAGVMQNPRHLVRRRGQEARLRCSPMKGHSHVYWYRQLPEEGLKFMVYLQKENIIDESGMPKERFSAEFPKEGPSILRIQQVVRGDSAAYFCASLTLSTEAFFGQGTRLTVV.